These 19 T cell receptor beta chains originate from one sample sequenced in a study of naive and memory T cell subsets. An equimolar mix of two oligonucleotides served as the beta constant-region primer for TRBC1 and TRBC2. A single record per CDR3 protein comes from TCRdb applying MiXCR to the UMI-ligation and nested PCR reads. The sample shows roughly 21,000 distinct CDR3 sequences, approximately 11% of them seen only once. The sample was central memory CD8+ T cells from blood. These receptors were collected from a human donor in good health.

The gene calls are TRBV29-1 and TRBJ2-7, with 8 bases fitting TRBD1. This CDR3 is built from 15 residues. Germline CDR1 and CDR2: SQVTM and ANQGSEA. Trimming took 2 bases from V and 0 from J; bases not matched to a gene: 6. CDR3 sequence (DNA): TGCAGCGTTGAACACCCGACAGGGGCCTCCTACGAGCAGTACTTC. Translation: CSVEHPTGASYEQYF.

This clonotype was counted at least ten times. The CDR3 sequence: CSARASEWEQFF. CDR3 nucleotides: TGCAGTGCTAGGGCTAGCGAATGGGAGCAGTTCTTC. This chain joins TRBV20-1 and TRBJ2-1; a weak D match, TRBD2 (6 bases). CDR1 is DFQATT, CDR2 SNEGSKA, per germline (reference sequence). V was pared by 3 bases and J by 10 bases, with 13 bases between. The CDR3 has 12 residues.

This clonotype was counted only a few times. The chain links TRBV24-1 to TRBJ1-4; D remains ambiguous. The germline gives CDR1 KGHDR, CDR2 SFDVKD. The CDR3 has 13 residues. V shed 3 bases and J shed 8 bases, with 9 bases lying between them. The CDR3 DNA sequence: TGTGCCACCAGTGATGTTTCGGGGGAAAAACTGTTTTTT. It encodes CATSDVSGEKLFF.

The chain uses TRBV27 and TRBJ1-5, with D tentatively TRBD1 (5 bases). The CDR3 has 16 amino acids. CDR1 and CDR2 (germline): MNHEY, SMNVEV (reference sequence). Trimming shortened V by 6 bases and J by 7 bases, and 22 bases separated the two germline ends. Here the CDR3 DNA reads TGTGCCAGCAGGCCAAGGGGTGGACGTCCGCCGCAGCCCCAGCATTTT. Encoded protein: CASRPRGGRPPQPQHF.

The chain joins TRBV5-1 to TRBJ2-1, with TRBD1 identical over 7 bases. The V and J ends lost 0 bases and 0 bases, in that order; junction bases with no gene match: 0. The CDR3 spans 15 residues. The germline V gene encodes CDR1 SGHRS and CDR2 YFSETQ. CDR3 residues: CASSLEGASYNEQFF. CDR3 sequence (DNA): TGCGCCAGCAGCTTGGAGGGGGCCTCCTACAATGAGCAGTTCTTC.

This clonotype was seen a handful of times. The genes are TRBV6-6 and TRBJ2-2; tentatively, D is TRBD2 (5 bases). The length of the CDR3 is 17 residues. The germline V and J ends were trimmed by 2 bases and 4 bases, with 17 bases remaining between them. Germline-derived CDR1 and CDR2 are MNHNY and SVGAGI (reference sequence). CDR3 in DNA: TGTGCCAGCAGTTACGCGCCCGAGGGCCTCCTCACCGGGGAGCTGTTTTTT. It yields the protein CASSYAPEGLLTGELFF.

This chain links TRBV25-1 with TRBJ2-2; 10 nucleotides agree with TRBD2. The CDR3 has 14 residues. The J segment lost 7 bases and the V segment lost 4 bases, leaving 3 bases of the junction unmatched. Germline CDR1 MGHDK, CDR2 SYGVNS. For the CDR3, the DNA is TGTGCCAGCAGTGTTGTAGCGGGAGGCGGGGAGCTGTTTTTT. Protein product: CASSVVAGGGELFF.

This clonotype rates as medium-sized. The rearrangement joins TRBV7-9 to TRBJ2-7, with D perhaps being TRBD1 or TRBD2 (5 bases each). Deletions cut 4 bases from V and 2 bases from J, with 15 bases between. The CDR3 loop spans 15 amino acids. Germline V lookup: CDR1 SEHNR, CDR2 FQNEAQ (reference sequence). The CDR3 protein is CASSSRDVGAYEQYF. CDR3 sequence (DNA): TGTGCCAGCAGCTCGCGAGACGTGGGGGCCTACGAGCAGTACTTC.

This clonotype came up many times. The chain links TRBV10-3 to TRBJ1-2; TRBD1 aligns across 9 bases. Looked up from germline, CDR1 is ENHRY and CDR2 is SYGVKD. V gave up 5 bases and J gave up 3 bases; unmatched junction bases: 4. The CDR3 loop spans 14 amino acids. The CDR3 reads CAISTGGADYGYTF. DNA for the CDR3: TGTGCCATCAGTACAGGGGGCGCGGACTATGGCTACACCTTC.

This sequence joins TRBV7-2 and TRBJ2-3; 9 bases line up with TRBD2. After removal of 6 bases from V and 2 bases from J, the junction contained 12 bases not matched to a gene. This CDR3 spans 17 amino acids. The germline V gene encodes CDR1 SGHTA and CDR2 FQGNSA. The CDR3 is CASSKLGLARHTDTQYF. CDR3 in DNA: TGTGCCAGCAGTAAACTCGGACTAGCGAGACACACAGATACGCAGTATTTT.

By share, this clonotype counts as medium-sized. The chain uses TRBV4-3 and TRBJ1-2, with 7 bases that match TRBD1. The CDR3 runs 14 residues. CDR1 LGHNA and CDR2 YSLEER come from the germline V gene. The V segment lost 5 bases and the J segment 8 bases; nucleotides outside the gene matches: 11. The CDR3 DNA is TGCGCCAGCAGCAGAAATACAGGGGTAGAGGGCTACACCTTC. Translated: CASSRNTGVEGYTF.

CDR3: CASSSPGQQETQYF. CDR3 DNA: TGTGCCAGCAGCTCTCCGGGACAACAAGAGACCCAGTACTTC. The rearrangement links TRBV5-4 to TRBJ2-5, with D possibly TRBD1 on 6 matching bases. The CDR3 has 14 residues. Germline V gives CDR1 SGHNT, CDR2 YYREEE (reference sequence). The V end was cut by 3 bases, the J end by 2 bases, with 11 bases between.

This chain joins TRBV28 and TRBJ1-5; 8 bases map to TRBD1. V shed 6 bases, J shed 5 bases, and the junction held 12 bases outside the gene matches. The CDR3 runs to 16 residues. In germline, CDR1 is MDHEN, CDR2 SYDVKM. CDR3 sequence reads: CASSPEQGGAYQPQHF. The CDR3 bases are TGTGCCAGCAGCCCAGAACAGGGGGGAGCGTATCAGCCCCAGCATTTT.

There are a few counts of this clonotype. The chain couples TRBV13 to TRBJ2-1; TRBD2 aligns across 8 bases. Trimming took 0 bases from V and 7 from J; bases not matched to a gene: 8. The CDR3 contains 16 residues. Looked up from germline, CDR1 is PRHDT and CDR2 is FYEKMQ (reference sequence). CDR3 sequence: CASSLGPSGPKNEQFF. DNA for the CDR3: TGTGCCAGCAGCTTAGGTCCTAGCGGGCCTAAGAATGAGCAGTTCTTC.

The rearrangement links TRBV3-1 to TRBJ2-7, with D perhaps TRBD1 (5 bases). The CDR3 extends over 13 amino acids. V was cut by 1 base and J by 6 bases, with 10 bases left in between. Germline V gene lookup returns CDR1 LGHDT and CDR2 YNNKEL (reference sequence). The CDR3 region has the DNA TGTGCCAGCAGCCAAGTCCAGGGCGGCGAGCAGTACTTC. Encoded protein: CASSQVQGGEQYF.

The V and J genes are TRBV28 and TRBJ2-3, with D uncertain. Between the trimmed V and J ends, which lost 6 bases and 9 bases, there was a span of 10 bases. The CDR3 has 11 amino acids. CDR1 MDHEN and CDR2 SYDVKM come from the germline V gene. The CDR3 region has the DNA TGTGCCAGCAGGAATTTGGCAACGCAGTATTTT. This translates into CASRNLATQYF.

This clonotype turned up a few times. The gene calls are TRBV7-8 and TRBJ2-5; no clear D gene. The V end was cut by 1 base, the J end by 3 bases, with 3 bases between. CDR1 SGHVS and CDR2 FQNEAQ come from the germline V gene. The CDR3 is 12 residues long. In nucleotides, the CDR3 is TGTGCCAGCAGCTTAGTTAAAGAGACCCAGTACTTC. This codes for CASSLVKETQYF.

The gene calls are TRBV7-3 and TRBJ2-3; D may be TRBD2 (6 bases). V lost 5 bases, J lost 6 bases, and 21 bases lay in between. Germline V gives CDR1 SGHTA, CDR2 FQGTGA. CDR3 length equals 16 residues. CDR3 coding DNA: TGTGCCAGCAGCGACCCGACCGCGGGAAGGGCGGATACGCAGTATTTT. Translating gives CASSDPTAGRADTQYF.

This clonotype was seen repeatedly, ten times or more. The V gene is TRBV7-9, the J gene TRBJ1-2; 8 bases match TRBD1. The CDR3 is made up of 14 amino acids. Trimming cost V 5 bases and J 2 bases; bases outside gene matches: 4. Germline V gene data show CDR1 as SEHNR and CDR2 as FQNEAQ (reference sequence). This chain's CDR3 is CASSTGQVNYGYTF. CDR3 coding DNA: TGTGCCAGCAGCACGGGACAGGTCAACTATGGCTACACCTTC.